Listed here is a single TCR beta chain. Antigen unknown. These data are taken from a study of PD-1 blockade in classical Hodgkin lymphoma. This table comes from immunoSEQ multiplex PCR, and its TCRdb copy is limited to in-frame clones, with some not included. This table holds tens of thousands of clones, about four fifths found once. Study outcomes and limitations: Healthy donors reportedly exceeded newly diagnosed patients in baseline TCR diversity. The diversity seen at baseline in complete responders resembled that of newly diagnosed patients.

Time point: cycle 4 day 1 (C4D1), after around six weeks of nivolumab. Every patient had relapsed following autologous stem cell transplantation, and cohorts differed in brentuximab vedotin exposure. Trimming took off 5 bases at V and 9 bases at J, with 26 bases between the two ends. There are 16 residues in the CDR3. CDR1 is SEHNR and CDR2 is FQNEAQ in the germline V gene (reference sequence). This TCR was recovered from a human donor with classical Hodgkin lymphoma. The chain joins TRBV7-9 to TRBJ2-7; D may correspond to TRBD1 or TRBD2 (5 bases each). The sample consisted of peripheral blood mononuclear cells (PBMCs), taken before the fourth cycle of nivolumab. The CDR3 DNA reads TGTGCCAGCAGCGGCGGGTGGTGGGGCCCGGCCCATGGGCAGTACTTC. It is translated as CASSGGWWGPAHGQYF. The complete variable domain, with remaining parts taken from reference TRBV7-9 and TRBJ2-7, reads DTGVSQNPRHKITKRGQNVTFRCDPISEHNRLYWYRQTLGQGPEFLTYFQNEAQLEKSRLLSDRFSAERPKGSFSTLEIQRTEQGDSAMYLCASSGGWWGPAHGQYFGPGTRLTVT.